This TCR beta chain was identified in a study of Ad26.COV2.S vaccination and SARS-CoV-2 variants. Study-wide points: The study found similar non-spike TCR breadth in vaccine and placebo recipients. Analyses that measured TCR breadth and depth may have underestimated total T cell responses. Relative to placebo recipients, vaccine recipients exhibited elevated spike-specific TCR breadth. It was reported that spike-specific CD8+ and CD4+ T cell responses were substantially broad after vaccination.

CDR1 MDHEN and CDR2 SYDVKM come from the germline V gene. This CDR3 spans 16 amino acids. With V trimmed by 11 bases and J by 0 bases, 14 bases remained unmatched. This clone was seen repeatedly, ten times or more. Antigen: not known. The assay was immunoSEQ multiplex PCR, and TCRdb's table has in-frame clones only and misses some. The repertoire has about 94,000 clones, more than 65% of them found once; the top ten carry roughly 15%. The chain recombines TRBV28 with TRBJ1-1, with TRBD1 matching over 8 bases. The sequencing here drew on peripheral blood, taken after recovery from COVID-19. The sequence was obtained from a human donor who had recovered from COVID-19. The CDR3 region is CAGSRGHRLMNTEAFF. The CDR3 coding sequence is TGTGCCGGATCCAGGGGGCATCGGCTAATGAACACTGAAGCTTTCTTT.